This T cell receptor (beta chain) was captured by sequencing in a study of T cells in Graves' hyperthyroidism and ophthalmopathy. The CDR3 runs 14 residues. V trimming: 7 bases; J trimming: 7 bases; junction bases outside the gene matches: 9. From germline, CDR1 is SNHLY and CDR2 FYNNEI. Out of 8.5 to 10 ml of fresh peripheral blood came the PBMCs. RNA transcripts were the template for amplifying TCR beta CDR3 regions. The study used the HTBI primer set for a first-round RT-PCR of the TCR CDR3. Each CDR3 protein is one row after TCRdb ran MiXCR on the multiplex PCR reads. The table shows some 380,000 distinct CDR3 sequences, with less than 15% occurring only once.

Sequenced: blood. The source of this sequence is a young man with Graves' hyperthyroidism that later progressed to Graves' ophthalmopathy. This sequence joins TRBV2 and TRBJ2-2, with 7 bases fitting TRBD1. CDR3 sequence: CASTADRTHGELFF. The CDR3 DNA sequence: TGTGCCAGCACCGCGGACAGGACACACGGGGAGCTGTTTTTT.